The clone carrying this TCR beta chain occurred a few times. The CDR3 loop spans 15 amino acids. Germline V gene lookup returns CDR1 MNHEY and CDR2 SVGEGT. V lost 1 base and J 2 bases, leaving 10 bases between the germline ends. These data come from a study of metastatic and nonmetastatic thyroid tumors. Study details: The authors compared repertoires across blood and tumor or nodule tissue from malignant and benign thyroid patients.

In the original workflow: Between-group CDR3 differences, defined by clinicopathological status, yielded a distant-metastasis classifier for papillary thyroid cancer. MiXCR was used by TCRdb to re-call the PCR reads. These V and J calls rely on TCRdb rather than the paper's analysis. This table holds about 28,000 clones, 16% found once. Ahead of thyroid surgery, no patient had received treatment of any kind. Sequencing used blood. This receptor was identified in a female donor with papillary thyroid cancer or a benign thyroid nodule (not recorded which). Some clones in this sample may be carry-over from other donors' samples. V is TRBV6-2 or TRBV6-3 and J is TRBJ2-3, with D unclear. CDR3 sequence: CASSYFLAATDTQYF. The CDR3 coding sequence is TGTGCCAGCAGTTACTTCCTCGCGGCCACAGATACGCAGTATTTT.